This T cell receptor beta chain was recovered during a study of cytomegalovirus exposure and HLA in healthy donors (dated by TCRdb to between 2016 and 2019). About the full investigation: According to a later analysis, the approximately 120 validation repertoires were produced on the same platform as the 700 or so repertoires of the first cohort. The study aimed to test whether cataloging public T cell receptors could reveal signatures of past pathogen exposure. In addition to the first cohort of around 670 subjects, a separate validation cohort of 120 different subjects was used. High-throughput TCR immunosequencing, statistical association of individual TCRs with disease status, and machine learning were combined to predict cytomegalovirus infection status. Summary of the overall study and its limitations: In vitro tests confirmed that a few of the cytomegalovirus-associated TCR beta chains recognize cytomegalovirus antigens. The authors suggested that the approach could potentially be extended to other disease states and immunological phenotypes. Across donors, most TCR sequences were observed very rarely, whereas some public TCRs were present in many individuals. Subsequent analysis determined that TCRs grouped into clusters in the first cohort also showed a tendency toward co-occurrence across the 120 or so validation repertoires, and about 94% of cluster scores exceeded 0. The study listed approximately 160 TCR beta chains as associated with cytomegalovirus. The classifier was reported to diagnose cytomegalovirus status with high specificity and sensitivity in both the original and validation cohorts. A later analysis lacked HLA typing for the validation cohort, so it scored co-occurrence in that cohort across all 110 or so repertoires.

Separate from the approximately 670-subject first cohort, the validation cohort of about 120 subjects was the group to which the donors belonged. To note about this clone: Its specific antigen is unknown. It has no much larger one-base neighbor in the sample; base qualities were not kept.

From V the trimming removes 0 bases and from J it removes 5 bases, while the gene matches leave 7 bases of the junction unaccounted for. The CDR3 holds 16 amino acids from the cysteine to the phenylalanine. Only the CDR3 DNA is retained, 48 bases long and in frame from the first base. Looking up the germline V gene yields CDR1 MNHEY and CDR2 SVGAGI. Libraries were constructed by the immunoSEQ multiplex PCR assay. Turning to the authors' computational methods: A statistical classification framework was built to diagnose cytomegalovirus status from the catalog of TCR beta chain sequences. TCRdb provides this immuneACCESS table in a form limited to in-frame rearrangements. Some clones are lacking; in checked studies, under half of them reflect an unresolved V gene, and why the rest are absent is not known. V and J calls and clone size come straight from that table; D and trimming were deduced from the DNA. The sample yields some 240,000 clones; more than 75% were counted once. The top ten clones comprise approximately 2% of the sample.

This chain is built from TRBV6-5 and TRBJ2-7, and 10 junction bases match TRBD2. The sequence came from a woman aged 18 to 35 in good health and CMV-seropositive. The sample taken for sequencing was PBMCs. This receptor has the CDR3 CASSYSTPGLANEQYF. At the DNA level, the sequence is TGTGCCAGCAGTTACTCTACCCCGGGACTAGCGAACGAGCAGTACTTC.